This T cell receptor beta chain emerged from a study of post-analysis software for immune sequencing data. Turning to the study itself: In terms of disease course, relapsing-remitting, secondary progressive and progressive-relapsing multiple sclerosis were included. General observations from the study: A handful of TRBV segments were significantly more frequent in patients than in controls. TRBV5-6, TRBV5-1 and TRBV20-1 were among these segments. Same-batch samples co-clustered strongly by F measure. Significantly lower normalized Chao1 diversity was seen in multiple sclerosis patients than in controls.

Remarks on this clonotype: As yet, its antigen is unknown.

Included in the TCR beta cDNA libraries were unique molecular identifiers. T cells numbering roughly 1 to 10 million yielded roughly 0.5 million cDNA molecules. TCRdb re-derived calls from the PCR reads in MiXCR, one entry per CDR3 protein. Of around 700,000 distinct CDR3 sequences listed, 59% are singletons. Germline CDR1 and CDR2: KGHDR and SFDVKD. CDR3 length: 16 residues. V shed 5 bases, J shed 1 base, and the junction held 3 bases outside the gene matches. The sequence came from a girl aged 2-10 years with multiple sclerosis. Sequences were obtained from blood. V and J are TRBV24-1 and TRBJ2-6; 8 bases map to TRBD1. CDR3 in amino acids: CATSGGQGSGANVLTF. The DNA of the CDR3 is TGTGCCACCAGTGGCGGACAGGGATCTGGGGCCAACGTCCTGACTTTC.